This passage covers 13 T cell receptor beta chains from one sample sequenced in a study of T cells in women clearing cervical HPV infection. Assay: immunoSEQ multiplex PCR; the TCRdb copy retains only in-frame clones and omits some. This table holds about 19,000 clones. Input material: blood buffy coat. The source of these receptors is a woman aged 18 to 75 with a cervical HPV16 infection that either progressed to CIN3+ or cleared (not recorded which).

Remarks on this clone: Read sequence stops 3 residues before the CDR3 end, and the germline J gene provides the missing end. The chain couples TRBV20-1 to TRBJ1-1, with D perhaps TRBD1 (5 bases). The CDR3 contains 17 residues. V dropped 1 base and J dropped 0 bases, with 18 bases sitting between them. The V gene's germline CDR1 is DFQATT and CDR2 SNEGSKA (reference sequence). The CDR3 bases that were read are TGCAGTGCTAGAGGACAGCTAGCGGGACGGTTGAACACTGAA. Residues: CSARGQLAGRLNTE. The whole CDR3 sequence reads CSARGQLAGRLNTEAFF.

The covered CDR3 bases are TGTGCCAGCTCACCACCTCGCGCTGGGGCGCTTAATGAAAAA. It specifies CASSPPRAGALNEK. The CDR3 in full is CASSPPRAGALNEKLFF. The V gene is TRBV18, the J gene TRBJ1-4, with D possibly TRBD1 on 5 matching bases. The read terminates 3 residues before the CDR3 end, so the remaining end is supplied by the germline J gene. The germline V gene has CDR1 KGHSH and CDR2 LQKENI. The V and J ends lost 0 bases and 4 bases respectively, with 15 bases between them. This CDR3 spans 17 amino acids.

Points on this clone: The read gets to within 3 residues of the CDR3 end, and the germline J gene fills in the rest. V is TRBV18 and J is TRBJ2-4; 9 bases match TRBD1. Per germline, CDR1 KGHSH and CDR2 LQKENI. This CDR3 has 14 residues. Partial CDR3 DNA: TGTGCCAGCTCACCGCAGGGACAGGGCTATGGT. Translating gives CASSPQGQGYG. The CDR3 in its entirety is CASSPQGQGYGQYF.

With regard to this clone: The read stops 3 residues short of the end of the CDR3; the missing end is completed from the germline J gene. The rearrangement uses TRBV19 and TRBJ2-4; D is tentatively TRBD1 or TRBD2 (5 bases each). The germline V gene has CDR1 LNHDA and CDR2 SQIVND (reference sequence). This CDR3 has 12 residues. The CDR3 loop is CASSMQMRGQYF. Partial CDR3 DNA: TGTGCCAGTAGTATGCAGATGAGGGGT.

With respect to this clone: The read finishes 3 residues shy of the CDR3 end, and the germline J gene is used to complete it. This rearrangement joins TRBV7-9 to TRBJ2-5, with a possible D match to TRBD1 (6 bases). The CDR3 covers 14 residues. Germline CDR1 is SEHNR and CDR2 is FQNEAQ (reference sequence). The V end was cut by 3 bases, the J end by 4 bases, with 12 bases between. CDR3 protein: CASSLHRAGETQYF. Partial CDR3 DNA: TGTGCCAGCAGCTTGCACAGGGCGGGAGAGACC.

Note on this clone: The read terminates 3 residues ahead of where the CDR3 ends, so the germline J gene completes it. The chain couples TRBV7-8 to TRBJ2-7; D is possibly TRBD2 (6 bases). The CDR3 is 13 amino acids. Per the germline V gene, CDR1 is SGHVS and CDR2 is FQNEAQ. V was pared by 5 bases and J by 6 bases, with 14 bases between. The CDR3 bases that were read are TGTGCCAGCAGCCGCACGGGGGTTTTCGAG. Translation gives CASSRTGVFE. The whole CDR3 protein reads CASSRTGVFEQYF.

Worth noting for this clone: The read comes to an end 3 residues before the CDR3 does, leaving the germline J gene to fill in the end. The chain couples TRBV19 to TRBJ1-1; TRBD1 might be the D (5 bases). The germline V gene encodes CDR1 LNHDA and CDR2 SQIVND (reference sequence). The CDR3 extends over 16 amino acids. CDR3 protein: CASSPVRAGGQETAFF. The DNA read from the CDR3 is TGTGCCAGTAGTCCCGTGAGGGCGGGGGGTCAAGAGACA.

The DNA read from the CDR3 is TGTGCCAGCAGTGAAAGAAGCGGGGGGTCCCCGATTGATACG. This sequence encodes CASSERSGGSPIDT. The whole CDR3 protein reads CASSERSGGSPIDTQYF. The chain carries TRBV6-1 and TRBJ2-3; 9 bases match TRBD2. The read halts 3 residues ahead of the CDR3 end, with the missing end drawn from the germline J gene. CDR1 and CDR2 from the germline V gene are MNHNS and SASEGT. Trimming at V came to 2 bases and at J to 6 bases, leaving 12 bases not matched to a gene. The CDR3 is 17 amino acids.

Details on this clone: Coverage ceases 3 residues before the CDR3 finishes, and the germline J gene fills in the end. The V gene is TRBV7-9, the J gene TRBJ2-1; D is perhaps TRBD2 (6 bases). Trimming removed 4 bases at V and 6 bases at J, with 16 bases between. This CDR3 contains 15 residues. Germline V gene data show CDR1 as SEHNR and CDR2 as FQNEAQ (reference sequence). Partial CDR3 DNA: TGTGCCAGCAGCTCCCCGGGACTCGTCGTCAATGAG. Translating gives CASSSPGLVVNE. The entire CDR3 protein is CASSSPGLVVNEQFF.

For this clone: At one end the junction does not follow the germline gene, possibly because of a read error. The read terminates 3 residues before the CDR3 end, so the remaining end is supplied by the germline J gene. The genes are TRBV4-2 and TRBJ2-7, with 9 nucleotides matching TRBD2. The CDR3 contains 16 residues. Germline loops: CDR1 LGHNA, CDR2 YNFKEQ. The sequenced CDR3 bases are TGCGCCAGCAGCCATAGCGCTAGCGGGGAAAGCTACGAG. Its protein product is CASSHSASGESYE. The CDR3 as a whole reads CASSHSASGESYEQYF.

With regard to this clone: The read falls 3 residues short of the CDR3 end, and the missing part is taken from the germline J gene. The chain combines TRBV14 with TRBJ2-2; TRBD1 matches 8 bases. The CDR3 is 14 amino acids. J gave up 6 bases and V 3 bases, and 3 bases lay outside the gene matches. CDR1 and CDR2 from the germline V gene are SGHDN and FVKESK. CDR3 DNA (partial): TGTGCCAGCAGCCAGGTCAGGGGGCCCGGGGAG. Translation gives CASSQVRGPGE. The whole CDR3 region reads CASSQVRGPGELFF.

As regards this clone: The read is 3 residues too short to cover the CDR3 end, so that end is filled in from the germline J gene. The gene calls are TRBV29-1 and TRBJ2-7; TRBD2 might be the D (5 bases). Per the germline V gene, CDR1 is SQVTM and CDR2 is ANQGSEA. The germline V and J ends were trimmed by 4 bases and 5 bases, with 12 bases remaining between them. The CDR3 is made up of 12 amino acids. Partial CDR3 DNA: TGCAGCGTTGGGACTCGTGGAAACGAG. Amino acid sequence: CSVGTRGNE. The CDR3 in its entirety is CSVGTRGNEQYF.

To note about this clone: The missing CDR3 end, 3 residues past where the read stops, is filled in from the germline J gene. The chain uses TRBV28 and TRBJ2-7; the match to TRBD1 covers 7 bases. J was trimmed by 1 base and V by 5 bases; bases with no gene match: 5. The germline V gene has CDR1 MDHEN and CDR2 SYDVKM. CDR3 length: 14 amino acids. The CDR3 bases that were read are TGTGCCAGCAGTCGTCGGGACAGATCCTACGAG. As protein: CASSRRDRSYE. The CDR3 in its entirety is CASSRRDRSYEQYF.